This T cell receptor (beta chain) originates from a study of T cells in Graves' hyperthyroidism and ophthalmopathy. The germline V gene has CDR1 DFQATT and CDR2 SNEGSKA (reference sequence). Trimming cost V 2 bases and J 7 bases, with 9 bases left between them. The CDR3 has 11 residues. This clonotype was recorded at least ten times. RNA transcripts yielded amplified TCR beta CDR3 regions. First-round RT-PCR of the TCR CDR3 relied on the HTBI primer set. TCRdb used MiXCR to reprocess the multiplex PCR reads, holding one entry per CDR3 protein. Among around 350,000 distinct CDR3 sequences listed, 19% were seen once.

The J gene is TRBJ2-7, the V gene TRBV20-1; TRBD2 is a possible D gene (6 bases). The sequencing sample was made of blood. This TCR was sampled from a woman younger than 35 with Graves' hyperthyroidism. The CDR3 is CSARQGGEQYF. For the CDR3, the DNA is TGCAGTGCTAGACAGGGAGGTGAGCAGTACTTC.